One and the same sample provided the 13 T cell receptor beta chains below, sequenced in a study of cytomegalovirus exposure and HLA in healthy donors (dated by TCRdb to about 2017). The method behind the library was the immunoSEQ multiplex PCR assay. A mixture of 60 forward primers for TCR Vbeta segments and 13 reverse primers for TCR Jbeta segments was used in the multiplex PCR. TCRdb provides this immuneACCESS table in a form limited to in-frame rearrangements. Some clones are lacking; in checked studies, under half of them reflect an unresolved V gene, and why the rest are absent is not known. For this sample there are approximately 130,000 clones; approximately 87% appear just once. More than 4% of the sample belongs to the ten largest clones. Sequencing input: PBMCs. These receptors came from a woman aged 30 to 39 in good health and CMV-seronegative.

V is TRBV7-2 and J is TRBJ2-1; maybe TRBD2 (6 bases). Between the trimmed V and J ends, which lost 4 bases and 10 bases, there was a span of 14 bases. Looked up from germline, CDR1 is SGHTA and CDR2 is FQGNSA. The CDR3 is made up of 13 amino acids. The CDR3 region is CASSSGSADEQFF. DNA for the CDR3: TGTGCCAGCAGCTCCGGGAGCGCGGACGAGCAGTTCTTC.

The CDR3 DNA reads TGTGCCAGCACCGAAACAGGGGCGAACACCGGGGAGCTGTTTTTT. Amino acid sequence: CASTETGANTGELFF. The genes are TRBV2 and TRBJ2-2; 7 bases are a match to TRBD1. CDR1 and CDR2 (germline): SNHLY, FYNNEI. CDR3 size: 15 residues. J lost 0 bases, V lost 7 bases, and 5 bases had no gene match.

J is TRBJ1-1 and V is TRBV10-3; D is unclear. The CDR3 has 14 amino acids. V was cut by 0 bases and J by 5 bases, with 10 bases left in between. Germline CDR1 reads ENHRY; CDR2 reads SYGVKD. The CDR3 is CAISESNGGTEAFF. CDR3 coding DNA: TGTGCCATCAGTGAGTCGAATGGAGGGACTGAAGCTTTCTTT.

J is TRBJ1-5 and V is TRBV5-1, with D possibly TRBD1 on 5 matching bases. Looked up from germline, CDR1 is SGHRS and CDR2 is YFSETQ. This CDR3 contains 15 residues. V was cut by 4 bases and J by 4 bases, with 15 bases left in between. The CDR3 DNA follows: TGCGCCAGCAGCCCACGCGGGGACGGTAATCAGCCCCAGCATTTT. This gives the protein CASSPRGDGNQPQHF. The full variable domain, completed using reference TRBV5-1 and TRBJ1-5, is KAGVTQTPRYLIKTRGQQVTLSCSPISGHRSVSWYQQTPGQGLQFLFEYFSETQRNKGNFPGRFSGRQFSNSRSEMNVSTLELGDSALYLCASSPRGDGNQPQHFGDGTRLSIL.

This chain connects TRBV11-1 to TRBJ2-5, with a tentative D call TRBD2 (5 bases). The J call may be mistaken, given a closer DNA end match to TRBJ2-7. Germline-derived CDR1 and CDR2 are SGHAT and FQDESV (reference sequence). The CDR3 has 14 residues. The CDR3: CASSLVGSTYEQYF. DNA for the CDR3: TGTGCCAGCAGCTTAGTGGGGAGCACCTACGAGCAGTACTTC.

The J gene is TRBJ1-3, the V gene TRBV19, with D perhaps TRBD1 (6 bases). CDR3 length: 17 residues. Per germline, CDR1 LNHDA and CDR2 SQIVND (reference sequence). Trimming stripped 5 bases from V and 1 base from J, with 18 bases between. Written as DNA, the CDR3 is TGTGCCAGTAGTCGGGACACCCCGGCCACGTCTGGAAACACCATATATTTT. Its translation: CASSRDTPATSGNTIYF. Full variable domain (missing parts from reference TRBV19 and TRBJ1-3): DGGITQSPKYLFRKEGQNVTLSCEQNLNHDAMYWYRQDPGQGLRLIYYSQIVNDFQKGDIAEGYSVSREKKESFPLTVTSAQKNPTAFYLCASSRDTPATSGNTIYFGEGSWLTVV.

The V call is TRBV5-1, the J call TRBJ1-1; no definite D call. Germline CDR1 SGHRS, CDR2 YFSETQ. The CDR3 length is 13 residues. V lost 2 bases and J 3 bases, leaving 8 bases between the germline ends. CDR3 DNA sequence: TGCGCCAGCAGCTTAACCGGGGACACTGAAGCTTTCTTT. It encodes CASSLTGDTEAFF.

Notes on this clone: A junction end diverges from the germline sequence, so it may reflect a read error. The chain joins TRBV7-9 to TRBJ2-7; TRBD1 is a possible D gene (5 bases). The CDR3 has 14 amino acids. Germline loops: CDR1 SEHNR, CDR2 FQNEAQ (reference sequence). CDR3 region: CSSSFSSGLYEQYF. The CDR3 DNA reads as TGTTCCAGCAGCTTTAGCTCAGGGTTGTACGAGCAGTACTTC. Using reference TRBV7-9 and TRBJ2-7 for the parts outside the CDR3, the full variable domain is DTGVSQNPRHKITKRGQNVTFRCDPISEHNRLYWYRQTLGQGPEFLTYFQNEAQLEKSRLLSDRFSAERPKGSFSTLEIQRTEQGDSAMYLCSSSFSSGLYEQYFGPGTRLTVT.

The chain uses TRBV7-8 and TRBJ2-5; 10 bases agree with TRBD2. The V and J ends lost 2 bases and 2 bases, in that order; junction bases with no gene match: 5. The germline gives CDR1 SGHVS, CDR2 FQNEAQ. The CDR3 sequence is 16 residues long. CDR3 in amino acids: CASSLSSAGGQETQYF. CDR3 in DNA: TGTGCCAGCAGCTTATCTTCAGCGGGGGGGCAAGAGACCCAGTACTTC.

The chain recombines TRBV28 with TRBJ2-2; a possible D gene is TRBD1 (5 bases). Trimming removed 4 bases at V and 3 bases at J, with 15 bases between. This CDR3 is built from 16 residues. Germline loops: CDR1 MDHEN, CDR2 SYDVKM. The CDR3 DNA is TGTGCCAGCAGTTACCTTCAGGGCGCCGACACCGGGGAGCTGTTTTTT. Amino acids: CASSYLQGADTGELFF. Looking up the rest from reference TRBV28 and TRBJ2-2 gives the full variable domain: DVKVTQSSRYLVKRTGEKVFLECVQDMDHENMFWYRQDPGLGLRLIYFSYDVKMKEKGDIPEGYSVSREKKERFSLILESASTNQTSMYLCASSYLQGADTGELFFGEGSRLTVL.

In its sample, this clone was seen once. The chain combines TRBV7-8 with TRBJ1-1, with a weak D call TRBD1 (5 bases). Germline V lookup: CDR1 SGHVS, CDR2 FQNEAQ. The V end was cut by 5 bases, the J end by 3 bases, with 13 bases between. This CDR3 comprises 14 residues. The CDR3 nucleotides read TGTGCCAGCAGCCGCGCGGGGGTGGACACTGAAGCTTTCTTT. This translates into CASSRAGVDTEAFF.

There are a few counts of this clone. This chain links TRBV2 with TRBJ2-7; the D is unclear. V was clipped by 5 bases and J by 7 bases, with 21 bases between them. There are 15 residues in the CDR3. Germline V gives CDR1 SNHLY, CDR2 FYNNEI. This CDR3 reads CASSLGAILPQEQYF. The CDR3 nucleotides read TGTGCCAGCAGTCTTGGAGCTATCCTTCCTCAAGAGCAGTACTTC.

The J gene is TRBJ2-2, the V gene TRBV5-1; TRBD1 is a possible D gene (6 bases). CDR1 is SGHRS, CDR2 YFSETQ, per germline. Trimming cost V 4 bases and J 0 bases, with 13 bases left between them. This CDR3 has 16 amino acids. The DNA for the CDR3 is TGCGCCAGCAGCCAAGGACAGTTCGCGAACACCGGGGAGCTGTTTTTT. As protein: CASSQGQFANTGELFF.